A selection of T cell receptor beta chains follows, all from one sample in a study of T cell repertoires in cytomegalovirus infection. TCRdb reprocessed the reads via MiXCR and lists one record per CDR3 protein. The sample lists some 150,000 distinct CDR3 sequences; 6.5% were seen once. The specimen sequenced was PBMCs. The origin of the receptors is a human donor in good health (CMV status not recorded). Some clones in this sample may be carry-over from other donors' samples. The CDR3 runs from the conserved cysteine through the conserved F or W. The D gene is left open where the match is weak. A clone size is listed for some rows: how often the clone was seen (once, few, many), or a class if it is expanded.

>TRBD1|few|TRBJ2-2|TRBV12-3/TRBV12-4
TGTGCCAGCAGCCCCAGGGGGCCAGCCTCCGGGGAGCTGTTTTTT
CASSPRGPASGELFF
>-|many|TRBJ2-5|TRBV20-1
TGCAGTGCTAGATCCGCAAGTGAGACCCAGTACTTC
CSARSASETQYF
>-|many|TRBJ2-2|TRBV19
TGTGCCAGTAGTTTTCTCGGGGGTACCGGGGAGCTGTTTTTT
CASSFLGGTGELFF
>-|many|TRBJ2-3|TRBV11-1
TGTGCCAGCAGCCCCCGGACGGTCACAGATACGCAGTATTTT
CASSPRTVTDTQYF
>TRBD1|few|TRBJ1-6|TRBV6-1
TGTGCCAGCAGCAAGGGACAGAATAATTCACCCCTCCACTTT
CASSKGQNNSPLHF
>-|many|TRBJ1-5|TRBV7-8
TGTGCCAGCAGCTTAGTTATCCGAACGGGAAGGAGCAATCAGCCCCAGCATTTT
CASSLVIRTGRSNQPQHF
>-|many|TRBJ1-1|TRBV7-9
TGTGCCAGCACCGAGACTCCCTTGAACACTGAAGCTTTCTTT
CASTETPLNTEAFF
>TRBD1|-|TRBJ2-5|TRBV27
TGTGCCAGCAGTTCGGGACAGGGAAGGACGGAGACCCAGTACTTC
CASSSGQGRTETQYF
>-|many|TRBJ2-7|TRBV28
TGTGCCAGCAGTTTATTGGGCCAATCCTACGAGCAGTACTTC
CASSLLGQSYEQYF
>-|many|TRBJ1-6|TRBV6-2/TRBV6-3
TGTGCCAGCAGTGAGAATAATTCACCCCTCCACTTT
CASSENNSPLHF
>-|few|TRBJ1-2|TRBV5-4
TGTGCCAGCAGCTTGACCCCGGACTGGAAAGATGGCTACACCTTC
CASSLTPDWKDGYTF
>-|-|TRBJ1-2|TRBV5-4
TGTGCCAGCACCGCTGGGGGTGGGGCTTCTAACTATGGCTACACCTTC
CASTAGGGASNYGYTF
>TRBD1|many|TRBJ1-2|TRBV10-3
TGTGCCATCAGTGTGCAACAGGGGGCGACCCATCGGGGCTACACCTTC
CAISVQQGATHRGYTF
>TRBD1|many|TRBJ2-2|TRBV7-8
TGTGCCAGCAGCCTGACAGGGGGGCTGGGGGCGAACACCGGGGAGCTGTTTTTT
CASSLTGGLGANTGELFF
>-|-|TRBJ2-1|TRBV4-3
TGCGCCAGCAGCCAAGACCCGCCGGGGACTGAGCAGTTCTTC
CASSQDPPGTEQFF
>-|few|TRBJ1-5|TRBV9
TGTGCCAGCAGCGTAGGGGGGGGGATTGAACCCCAGCATTTT
CASSVGGGIEPQHF
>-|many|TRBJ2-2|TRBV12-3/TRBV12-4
TGTGCCAGCACCCTGGTAACCGGGGAGCTGTTTTTT
CASTLVTGELFF
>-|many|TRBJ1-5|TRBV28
TGTGCCAGCAGTCTCCGGGGGCCTGGCAATCAGCCCCAGCATTTT
CASSLRGPGNQPQHF
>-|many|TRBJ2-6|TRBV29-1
TGCAGCGTTGGATCAGAATGGGCTTCTGGGGCCAACGTCCTGACTTTC
CSVGSEWASGANVLTF
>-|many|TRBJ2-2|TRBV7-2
TGTGCCAGCAGCCAACCTTCTAGCGTCTCCGGGGAGCTGTTTTTT
CASSQPSSVSGELFF
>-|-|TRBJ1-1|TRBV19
TGTGCCAGTAGTTTCGCGGCAGGGACACTAATGAACACTGAAGCTTTCTTT
CASSFAAGTLMNTEAFF
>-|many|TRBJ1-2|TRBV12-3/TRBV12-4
TGTGCCAGCAGTTTAGGCGGGGGACGAGGTGGCTACACCTTC
CASSLGGGRGGYTF
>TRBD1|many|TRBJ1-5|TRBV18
TGTGCCAGCTCACCGTCCGGGACAGGGATTCAGCCCCAGCATTTT
CASSPSGTGIQPQHF
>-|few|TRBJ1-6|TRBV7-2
TGTGCCAGCAGCTCGTCGAGAGGGTCCCTCCACTTT
CASSSSRGSLHF
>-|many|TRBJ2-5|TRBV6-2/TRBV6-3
TGTGCCAGCACCGATAGACGGACCCCCCAAGAGACCCAGTACTTC
CASTDRRTPQETQYF
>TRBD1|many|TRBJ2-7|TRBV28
TGTGCCAGCAGGGACAGGGCAGGGTATTACGAGCAGTACTTC
CASRDRAGYYEQYF
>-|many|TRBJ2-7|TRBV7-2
TGTGCCAGCAGCTTAACGCAGGGGAGGACCTACGAGCAGTACTTC
CASSLTQGRTYEQYF
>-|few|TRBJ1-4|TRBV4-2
TGTGCCAGCAGCCTACGGGACTTTGATGAAAAACTGTTTTTT
CASSLRDFDEKLFF
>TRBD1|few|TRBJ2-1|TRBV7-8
TGTGCCAGCAGCTTATCTCGGGACAGGGTCTACAATGAGCAGTTCTTC
CASSLSRDRVYNEQFF
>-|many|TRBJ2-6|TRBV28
TGTGCCAGCAGTTTCCCTTTCGGGGCCAACGTCCTGACTTTC
CASSFPFGANVLTF
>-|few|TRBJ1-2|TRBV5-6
TGTGCCAGCAGCTTTCTGGACAGAGCTAACTATGGCTACACCTTC
CASSFLDRANYGYTF
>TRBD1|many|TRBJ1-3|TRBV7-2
TGTGCCAGCAGCGCGACAGGGGGGGCTGGAAACACCATATATTTT
CASSATGGAGNTIYF
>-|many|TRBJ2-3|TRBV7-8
TGTGCCAGCAGCTTAGCTCTTTGGGGAGATACGCAGTATTTT
CASSLALWGDTQYF
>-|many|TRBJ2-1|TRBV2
TGTGCCAGCTTGACAGGCAACAATGAGCAGTTCTTC
CASLTGNNEQFF
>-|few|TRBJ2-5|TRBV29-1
TGCAGCGTTGAAGTCTTACAAAGGTCTCGAGGGATCCAAGAGACCCAGTACTTC
CSVEVLQRSRGIQETQYF
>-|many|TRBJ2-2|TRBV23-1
TGCGCCAGCAGTCACCGGACCACCGGGGAGCTGTTTTTT
CASSHRTTGELFF
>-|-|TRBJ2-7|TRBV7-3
TGTGCCAGCAGCCCCGGCGGATGGAATAACGAGCAGTACTTC
CASSPGGWNNEQYF
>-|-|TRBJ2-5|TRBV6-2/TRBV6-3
TGTGCCAGCAGTTCCCTCGGAGAGGGGGTCCAAGAGACCCAGTACTTC
CASSSLGEGVQETQYF
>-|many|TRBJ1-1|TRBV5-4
TGTGCCAGCAGCCCCGAAGGACAGAAGGGATACACTGAAGCTTTCTTT
CASSPEGQKGYTEAFF
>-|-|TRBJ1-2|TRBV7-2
TGTGCCAGCAGCTTAGGACCTGACAACTATGGCTACACCTTC
CASSLGPDNYGYTF
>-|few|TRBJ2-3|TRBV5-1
TGCGCCAGCAGCTTCAGGGTTAGCACAGATACGCAGTATTTT
CASSFRVSTDTQYF
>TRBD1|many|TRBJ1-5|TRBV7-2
TGTGCCAGCAGCTTGTCAGGGGGCGGGAATCAGCCCCAGCATTTT
CASSLSGGGNQPQHF